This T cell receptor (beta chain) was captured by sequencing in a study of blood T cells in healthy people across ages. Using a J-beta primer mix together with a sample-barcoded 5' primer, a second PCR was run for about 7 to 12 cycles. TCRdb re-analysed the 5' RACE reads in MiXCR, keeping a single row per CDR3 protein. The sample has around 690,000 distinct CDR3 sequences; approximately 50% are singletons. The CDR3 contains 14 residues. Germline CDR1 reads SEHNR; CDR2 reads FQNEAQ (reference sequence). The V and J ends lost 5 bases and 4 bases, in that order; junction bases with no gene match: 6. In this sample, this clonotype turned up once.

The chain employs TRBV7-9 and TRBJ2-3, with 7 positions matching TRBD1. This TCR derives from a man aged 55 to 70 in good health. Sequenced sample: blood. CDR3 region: CASSPTGTADTQYF. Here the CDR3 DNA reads TGTGCCAGCAGCCCAACCGGGACAGCAGATACGCAGTATTTT.